This entry is about one T cell receptor beta chain. The antigen is unknown. The data originate from a study of OX40 agonist ivuxolimab in advanced cancers. As for the study in general: Ivuxolimab was delivered to patients intravenously every 2 weeks at doses spanning 0.01 to 10 mg/kg. Whole-study results and caveats: Clonal expansion by week 6 occurred in CD4+ and CD8+ blood T cells (at 0.1 to 3.0 mg/kg). It was also the case that some nonresponders had low normalized T-cell clonal expansion.

TCRdb's table, derived via immunoSEQ multiplex PCR, lists solely in-frame clones and lacks some. The sample consists of roughly 30,000 clones, roughly 83% of them appearing once. The CDR3 is 17 residues long. Trimming removed 1 base at V and 5 bases at J, with 17 bases between. Germline values: CDR1 SGHAT, CDR2 FQNNGV. The sample here was CD4+ or CD8+ T cells sorted from blood, taken in a trial of the OX40 agonist ivuxolimab. The receptor's source is an adult with an advanced solid tumor such as melanoma, head and neck, liver or kidney cancer. The chain uses TRBV11-2 and TRBJ1-4, with D possibly being TRBD1 (5 bases). The CDR3 nucleotides are TGTGCCAGCAGCTTAGGGGCAGGGCCGGGCTCGAATGAAAAACTGTTTTTT. Translation: CASSLGAGPGSNEKLFF.